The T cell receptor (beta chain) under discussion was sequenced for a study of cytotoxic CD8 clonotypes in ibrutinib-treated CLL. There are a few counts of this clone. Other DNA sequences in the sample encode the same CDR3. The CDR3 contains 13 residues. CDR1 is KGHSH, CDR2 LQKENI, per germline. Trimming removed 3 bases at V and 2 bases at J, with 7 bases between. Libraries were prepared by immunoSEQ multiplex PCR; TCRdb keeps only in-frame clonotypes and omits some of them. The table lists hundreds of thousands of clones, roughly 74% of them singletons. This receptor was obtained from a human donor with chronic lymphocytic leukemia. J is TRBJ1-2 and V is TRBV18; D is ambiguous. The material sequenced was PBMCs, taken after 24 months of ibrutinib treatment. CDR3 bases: TGTGCCAGCTCACCGACTGAGAACTATGGCTACACCTTC. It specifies CASSPTENYGYTF.